A single sample is the source of the 30 T cell receptor beta chains below, sequenced in a study of T cell responses to AZD1222 COVID-19 vaccine. Here immunoSEQ multiplex PCR was the method, and the copy in TCRdb shows in-frame clones only, minus some. The repertoire holds about 130,000 clones, with about nine tenths as singletons. Sequencing was performed on peripheral blood, taken 28 days after the second AZD1222 dose. The receptors stem from an adult who received the AZD1222 COVID-19 vaccine.

This chain uses TRBV28 with TRBJ1-2; TRBD1 is a possible D gene (5 bases). The CDR3 sequence is 14 residues long. Germline CDR1 reads MDHEN; CDR2 reads SYDVKM. V lost 10 bases and J 4 bases, leaving 19 bases between the germline ends. The CDR3 sequence is CATSGWQGLYGYTF. The CDR3 DNA is TGTGCCACATCAGGGTGGCAGGGACTCTATGGCTACACCTTC.

The V and J genes are TRBV11-2 and TRBJ2-2, with no clear D. Trimming removed 5 bases at V and 7 bases at J, with 11 bases between. Germline V gene data show CDR1 as SGHAT and CDR2 as FQNNGV. The CDR3 length is 13 residues. The CDR3: CASSSSLGGELFF. DNA of the CDR3: TGTGCCAGCAGCAGCAGCCTGGGCGGGGAGCTGTTTTTT.

V and J are TRBV7-3 and TRBJ2-3; 12 nucleotides agree with TRBD2. Germline V gene sequence: CDR1 SGHTA, CDR2 FQGTGA. The trim removed 0 bases at V and 4 bases at J, leaving 2 bases unmatched. This CDR3 contains 16 residues. The CDR3: CASSLTRLAGADTQYF. The DNA for the CDR3 is TGTGCCAGCAGCTTAACCCGACTAGCGGGAGCAGATACGCAGTATTTT.

The gene calls are TRBV28 and TRBJ1-1; D unclear. This CDR3 contains 17 residues. Trimming pared 4 bases from V and 0 bases from J, leaving 18 bases between. CDR1 is MDHEN, CDR2 SYDVKM, per germline. Here the CDR3 reads CASSSPIPEQMNTEAFF. The CDR3 DNA is TGTGCCAGCAGTTCCCCTATCCCCGAACAGATGAACACTGAAGCTTTCTTT.

The chain employs TRBV7-9 and TRBJ1-1; D not resolved. Per germline, CDR1 SEHNR and CDR2 FQNEAQ (reference sequence). The CDR3 is made up of 14 amino acids. The germline V and J ends were trimmed by 7 bases and 0 bases, with 12 bases remaining between them. In DNA form, the CDR3 reads TGTGCCAGCACCCCCCTGGCACTGAACACTGAAGCTTTCTTT. Translating it yields CASTPLALNTEAFF.

V is TRBV9 and J is TRBJ1-2; 10 bases agree with TRBD1. J gave up 3 bases and V 4 bases, and 3 bases lay outside the gene matches. This CDR3 is built from 14 residues. In germline, CDR1 is SGDLS, CDR2 YYNGEE. The CDR3 DNA reads TGTGCCAGCAGCATGACAGGGGGCCACTATGGCTACACCTTC. Its protein product is CASSMTGGHYGYTF. The variable domain in full, completed from reference TRBV9 and TRBJ1-2, reads DSGVTQTPKHLITATGQRVTLRCSPRSGDLSVYWYQQSLDQGLQFLIQYYNGEERAKGNILERFSAQQFPDLHSELNLSSLELGDSALYFCASSMTGGHYGYTFGSGTRLTVV.

The V and J genes are TRBV28 and TRBJ2-7, with a tentative D call TRBD1 (6 bases). The germline gives CDR1 MDHEN, CDR2 SYDVKM. This CDR3 is built from 16 residues. Trimming stripped 2 bases from V and 2 bases from J, with 16 bases between. The CDR3 spells CASSLGQGPYPYEQYF. The DNA of the CDR3 is TGTGCCAGCAGTTTAGGGCAGGGGCCTTACCCCTACGAGCAGTACTTC.

The V call is TRBV11-3, the J call TRBJ2-1; 8 bases align to TRBD2. CDR3 length: 15 amino acids. Germline CDR1 is SGHNT and CDR2 is YENEEA. J gave up 7 bases and V 4 bases, and 9 bases lay outside the gene matches. The CDR3 is CASSSSGRAPNEQFF. DNA for the CDR3: TGTGCCAGCAGCTCTTCCGGGAGGGCCCCTAATGAGCAGTTCTTC.

This clone has just a few counts. The V call is TRBV5-5, the J call TRBJ2-1; D is unresolved. V lost 4 bases and J lost 3, with 14 bases in between. The CDR3 covers 15 residues. Germline V gives CDR1 SGHKS, CDR2 YYEKEE (reference sequence). The chain's CDR3 is CASSPTVPGYNEQFF. The CDR3 nucleotides read TGTGCCAGCAGCCCCACGGTACCTGGCTACAATGAGCAGTTCTTC.

J is TRBJ2-1 and V is TRBV6-1, with TRBD2 identical over 12 bases. Germline V gene data show CDR1 as MNHNS and CDR2 as SASEGT. The CDR3 runs 19 residues. V was pared by 4 bases and J by 0 bases, with 10 bases of the junction left unmatched. CDR3 sequence reads: CASSAQAGLAGFSYNEQFF. The CDR3 DNA sequence: TGTGCCAGCAGTGCGCAAGCCGGACTAGCGGGATTCTCCTACAATGAGCAGTTCTTC.

The genes are TRBV18 and TRBJ2-1; D ambiguous. This CDR3 contains 12 residues. Germline lookup yields CDR1 KGHSH and CDR2 LQKENI. V was shortened by 3 bases and J by 6 bases, with 6 bases between the two germline ends. CDR3 loop: CASSPALNEQFF. DNA for the CDR3: TGTGCCAGCTCACCCGCTCTCAATGAGCAGTTCTTC.

The V call is TRBV7-9, the J call TRBJ1-4; 9 nucleotides agree with TRBD1. V shed 6 bases, J shed 8 bases, and the junction held 7 bases outside the gene matches. The CDR3 has 14 residues. In germline, CDR1 is SEHNR, CDR2 FQNEAQ (reference sequence). CDR3 region: CASSPQGAREKLFF. In DNA form, the CDR3 reads TGTGCCAGCAGTCCACAGGGGGCTAGGGAAAAACTGTTTTTT.

This clone has just one count. The rearrangement uses TRBV5-1 and TRBJ1-3; D ambiguous. Trimming took off 0 bases at V and 2 bases at J, with 12 bases between the two ends. CDR3 size: 16 residues. The V gene's germline CDR1 is SGHRS and CDR2 YFSETQ. CDR3 sequence reads: CASSLGRASAGNTIYF. The CDR3 nucleotides read TGCGCCAGCAGCTTGGGACGAGCATCGGCTGGAAACACCATATATTTT.

V usage is TRBV18 and J usage is TRBJ1-6, with a possible D match to TRBD1 (5 bases). The CDR3 is 15 residues long. With 3 bases removed from V and 10 bases from J, the gap between germline ends came to 16 bases. CDR1 is KGHSH and CDR2 is LQKENI in the germline V gene. CDR3 bases: TGTGCCAGCTCACCCCTGGACATACGAGGCTCACCCCTCCACTTT. Translating it yields CASSPLDIRGSPLHF.

This rearrangement joins TRBV5-4 to TRBJ1-3; tentatively, D is TRBD1 (5 bases). CDR1 is SGHNT and CDR2 is YYREEE in the germline V gene (reference sequence). The V and J ends lost 7 bases and 0 bases respectively, with 11 bases between them. CDR3 length: 14 amino acids. The CDR3 bases are TGTGCCAGCCGGGTGCAGGGCTCTGGAAACACCATATATTTT. This sequence encodes CASRVQGSGNTIYF. Based on the CDR3 plus reference TRBV5-4 and TRBJ1-3, the full variable domain is ETGVTQSPTHLIKTRGQQVTLRCSSQSGHNTVSWYQQALGQGPQFIFQYYREEENGRGNFPPRFSGLQFPNYSSELNVNALELDDSALYLCASRVQGSGNTIYFGEGSWLTVV.

This clone came up many times. The V and J genes are TRBV7-6 and TRBJ2-2; the D gene is possibly TRBD2 (5 bases). CDR1 is SGHVS and CDR2 is FNYEAQ in the germline V gene. CDR3 length equals 16 residues. V was trimmed by 1 base and J by 4 bases, leaving 13 bases between them. The CDR3: CASSLGVDSGTGELFF. CDR3 sequence (DNA): TGTGCCAGCAGCTTAGGAGTGGACTCTGGCACCGGGGAGCTGTTTTTT.

The CDR3 loop is CASSNRGNTEAFF. As DNA, the CDR3 is TGTGCCAGCAGCAACAGGGGGAACACTGAAGCTTTCTTT. The chain recombines TRBV7-9 with TRBJ1-1; 7 positions match TRBD1. The CDR3 spans 13 residues. Germline-derived CDR1 and CDR2 are SEHNR and FQNEAQ (reference sequence). Trimming took 5 bases from V and 1 from J; bases not matched to a gene: 1.

This chain links TRBV6-5 with TRBJ1-5; the match to TRBD1 covers 7 bases. The V gene's germline CDR1 is MNHEY and CDR2 SVGAGI. CDR3 size: 14 residues. Losses at the gene ends were 7 bases for V and 2 bases for J; bases not matched to a gene: 5. The CDR3 DNA is TGTGCCAGCAATACAGGGGTAGGCAATCAGCCCCAGCATTTT. Translation gives CASNTGVGNQPQHF.

Points on this clone: The sample has other DNA sequences that encode this CDR3 too. This chain connects TRBV2 to TRBJ2-1, with D unresolved. The CDR3 runs 12 residues. Germline CDR1 SNHLY, CDR2 FYNNEI. V lost 3 bases and J 4 bases, leaving 4 bases between the germline ends. The CDR3 is CASSEGYNEQFF. As DNA, the CDR3 is TGTGCCAGCAGTGAGGGATACAATGAGCAGTTCTTC.

The rearrangement uses TRBV9 and TRBJ2-2, with 13 bases matching TRBD2. The J segment lost 7 bases and the V segment lost 3 bases, leaving 6 bases of the junction unmatched. Germline lookup yields CDR1 SGDLS and CDR2 YYNGEE. The CDR3 sequence is 16 residues long. The CDR3 reads CASSGTSGRFSGELFF. The CDR3 DNA reads TGTGCCAGCAGCGGGACTAGCGGGAGATTTAGCGGGGAGCTGTTTTTT.

The chain employs TRBV10-2 and TRBJ1-1, with 7 bases fitting TRBD1. CDR1 and CDR2 from the germline V gene are WSHSY and SAAADI. After removal of 3 bases from V and 3 bases from J, the junction contained 7 bases not matched to a gene. The CDR3 extends over 15 amino acids. CDR3 sequence reads: CASSESGGEYTEAFF. As DNA, the CDR3 is TGCGCCAGCAGTGAATCAGGGGGGGAGTACACTGAAGCTTTCTTT.

This chain joins TRBV30 and TRBJ1-6, with D unresolved. The CDR3 is made up of 14 amino acids. Trimming cost V 4 bases and J 0 bases, with 7 bases left between them. Germline CDR1 is GTSNPN and CDR2 is SVGIG (reference sequence). The CDR3 region is CAWKGSSYNSPLHF. As DNA, the CDR3 is TGTGCCTGGAAGGGCAGCTCCTATAATTCACCCCTCCACTTT.

The chain recombines TRBV3-1 (or the pseudogene TRBV3-2) with TRBJ2-2, with 7 bases aligning to TRBD1. Looked up from germline, CDR1 is LGHDT and CDR2 is YNNKEL (reference sequence). V shed 1 base, J shed 4 bases, and the junction held 3 bases outside the gene matches. The length of the CDR3 is 15 residues. In nucleotides, the CDR3 is TGTGCCAGCAGCCAAGTGACAGGGCCCACCGGGGAGCTGTTTTTT. Translating it yields CASSQVTGPTGELFF.

The genes are TRBV5-6 and TRBJ1-5, with a tentative D call TRBD1 (5 bases). The ends were cut back, 4 bases at V and 3 bases at J, with 11 bases in the middle. Germline loops: CDR1 SGHDT, CDR2 YYEEEE. This CDR3 comprises 14 residues. The CDR3 DNA follows: TGTGCCAGCAGCCCGCCGGGGGTCAATCAGCCCCAGCATTTT. Residues: CASSPPGVNQPQHF.

V is TRBV5-1 and J is TRBJ2-7; tentatively, D is TRBD1 or TRBD2 (6 bases each). This CDR3 comprises 14 residues. Germline loops: CDR1 SGHRS, CDR2 YFSETQ. V gave up 5 bases and J gave up 2 bases, with 14 bases separating them. CDR3 loop: CASRAGQTPYEQYF. In DNA form, the CDR3 reads TGCGCCAGCAGGGCGGGACAAACCCCCTACGAGCAGTACTTC.

The chain links TRBV5-1 to TRBJ1-5, with D perhaps matching TRBD1 (6 bases). Germline V lookup: CDR1 SGHRS, CDR2 YFSETQ. The CDR3 is made up of 18 amino acids. V lost 4 bases to trimming and J lost 0 bases, with 20 bases between them. This CDR3 reads CASSKDSRETYSNQPQHF. CDR3 nucleotide sequence: TGCGCCAGCAGCAAGGACAGTAGAGAAACTTATAGCAATCAGCCCCAGCATTTT.

The rearrangement joins TRBV28 to TRBJ2-3; unclear D gene. V was shortened by 2 bases and J by 4 bases, with 7 bases between the two germline ends. The germline gives CDR1 MDHEN, CDR2 SYDVKM. The length of the CDR3 is 13 residues. The CDR3 bases are TGTGCCAGCAGTTTAACCCCCCCAGATACGCAGTATTTT. This sequence encodes CASSLTPPDTQYF.

The chain uses TRBV9 and TRBJ1-2; D is uncertain. Germline lookup yields CDR1 SGDLS and CDR2 YYNGEE. The CDR3 covers 13 residues. Trimming shortened V by 3 bases and J by 1 base, and 7 bases separated the two germline ends. In DNA, the CDR3 is TGTGCCAGCAGCGAATTCGGTAACTATGGCTACACCTTC. Translating it yields CASSEFGNYGYTF.

DNA of the CDR3: TGCGCCAGCAGCTTGGGACTAGCGGGAGGCGTCGGGGAGCTGTTTTTT. Residues: CASSLGLAGGVGELFF. The genes are TRBV5-1 and TRBJ2-2; TRBD2 matches at 13 bases. The V gene's germline CDR1 is SGHRS and CDR2 YFSETQ. CDR3 length equals 16 residues. V lost 0 bases and J lost 7; bases outside the gene matches: 3. Drawing the rest from reference TRBV5-1 and TRBJ2-2, the complete variable domain is KAGVTQTPRYLIKTRGQQVTLSCSPISGHRSVSWYQQTPGQGLQFLFEYFSETQRNKGNFPGRFSGRQFSNSRSEMNVSTLELGDSALYLCASSLGLAGGVGELFFGEGSRLTVL.

The rearrangement uses TRBV20-1 and TRBJ2-7; D possibly corresponds to TRBD1 (5 bases). CDR1 and CDR2 (germline): DFQATT, SNEGSKA (reference sequence). Trimming stripped 7 bases from V and 1 base from J, with 8 bases between. This CDR3 has 11 residues. CDR3 sequence reads: CSGRQSYEQYF. The CDR3 nucleotides read TGCAGTGGAAGACAGTCCTACGAGCAGTACTTC.